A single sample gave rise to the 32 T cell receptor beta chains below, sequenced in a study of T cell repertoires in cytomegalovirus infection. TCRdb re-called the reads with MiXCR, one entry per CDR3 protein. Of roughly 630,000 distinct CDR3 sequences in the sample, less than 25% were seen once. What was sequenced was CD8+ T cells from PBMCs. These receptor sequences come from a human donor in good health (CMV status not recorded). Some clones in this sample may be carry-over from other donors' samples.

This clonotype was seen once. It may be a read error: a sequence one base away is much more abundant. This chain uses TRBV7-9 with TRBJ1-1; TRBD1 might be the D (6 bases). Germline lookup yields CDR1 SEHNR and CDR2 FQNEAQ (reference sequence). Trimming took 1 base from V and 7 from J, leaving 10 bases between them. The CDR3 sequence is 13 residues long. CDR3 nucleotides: TGTGCCAGCAGCTTAGAACAGGGAGATGAAGCTTTCTTT. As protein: CASSLEQGDEAFF.

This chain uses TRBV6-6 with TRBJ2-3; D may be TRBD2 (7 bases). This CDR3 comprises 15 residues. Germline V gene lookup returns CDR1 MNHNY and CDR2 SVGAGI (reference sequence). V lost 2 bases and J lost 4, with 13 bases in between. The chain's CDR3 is CASSYHRGASDTQYF. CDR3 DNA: TGTGCCAGCAGTTACCACCGGGGGGCGTCAGATACGCAGTATTTT.

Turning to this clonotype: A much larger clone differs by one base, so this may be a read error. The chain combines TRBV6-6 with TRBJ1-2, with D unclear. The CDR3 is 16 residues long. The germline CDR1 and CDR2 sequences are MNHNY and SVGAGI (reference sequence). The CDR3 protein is CVSSYSISDGIYGYTF. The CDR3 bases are TGTGTCAGCAGTTACTCGATATCGGACGGTATATATGGCTACACCTTC.

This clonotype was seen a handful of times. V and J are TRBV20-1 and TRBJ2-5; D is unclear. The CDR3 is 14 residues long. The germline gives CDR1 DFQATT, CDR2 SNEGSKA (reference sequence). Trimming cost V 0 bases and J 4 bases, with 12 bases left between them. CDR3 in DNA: TGCAGTGCTAGAGATCTGGGTAGCAGAGAGACCCAGTACTTC. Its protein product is CSARDLGSRETQYF.

The CDR3 DNA follows: TGTGCCAGCGGGGGCACCACGACAGGGGGTAGAGCCAAAAACATTCAGTACTTC. Amino acid sequence: CASGGTTTGGRAKNIQYF. The chain couples TRBV7-9 to TRBJ2-4; 9 bases match TRBD1. The CDR3 length is 18 residues. Per germline, CDR1 SEHNR and CDR2 FQNEAQ (reference sequence). V lost 8 bases to trimming and J lost 0 bases; unmatched junction nucleotides: 14.

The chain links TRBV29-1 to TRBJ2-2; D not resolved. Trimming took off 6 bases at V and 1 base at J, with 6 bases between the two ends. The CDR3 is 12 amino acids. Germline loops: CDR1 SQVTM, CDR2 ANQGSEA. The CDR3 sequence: CSVYWNTGELFF. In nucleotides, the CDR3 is TGCAGCGTCTACTGGAACACCGGGGAGCTGTTTTTT.

CDR3 residues: CASSPDISPSAFF. The CDR3 DNA reads as TGTGCCAGCAGCCCCGATATTAGCCCCAGCGCTTTCTTT. This sequence joins TRBV7-4 and TRBJ1-1; no firm D call. The CDR3 has 13 amino acids. V was clipped by 5 bases and J by 11 bases, with 18 bases between them. Germline-derived CDR1 and CDR2 are SGHVT and SQSDAQ.

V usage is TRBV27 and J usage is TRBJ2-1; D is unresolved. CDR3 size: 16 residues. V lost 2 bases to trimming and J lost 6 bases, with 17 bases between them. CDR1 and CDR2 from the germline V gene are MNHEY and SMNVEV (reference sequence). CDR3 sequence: CASSLPTSLGFNEQFF. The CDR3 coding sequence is TGTGCCAGCAGTTTACCGACCAGCCTGGGATTCAATGAGCAGTTCTTC.

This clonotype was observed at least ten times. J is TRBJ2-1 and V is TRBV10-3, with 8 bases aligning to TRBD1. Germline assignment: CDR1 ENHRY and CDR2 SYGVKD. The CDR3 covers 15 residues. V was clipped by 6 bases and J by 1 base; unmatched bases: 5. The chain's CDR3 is CAISLTGASYNEQFF. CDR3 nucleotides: TGTGCCATCAGCCTGACAGGGGCATCCTACAATGAGCAGTTCTTC.

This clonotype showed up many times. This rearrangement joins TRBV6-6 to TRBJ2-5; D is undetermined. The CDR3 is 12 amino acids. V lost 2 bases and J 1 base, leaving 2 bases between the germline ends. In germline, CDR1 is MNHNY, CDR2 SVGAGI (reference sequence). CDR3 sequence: CASSYVQETQYF. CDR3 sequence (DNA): TGTGCCAGCAGTTACGTCCAAGAGACCCAGTACTTC.

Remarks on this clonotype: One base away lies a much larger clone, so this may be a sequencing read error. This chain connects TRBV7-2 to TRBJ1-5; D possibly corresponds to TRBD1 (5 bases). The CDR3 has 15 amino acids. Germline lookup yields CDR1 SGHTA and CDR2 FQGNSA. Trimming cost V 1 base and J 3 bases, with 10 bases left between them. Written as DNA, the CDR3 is TGTGCCAGCAGCTTAGAGGGGCTGGACAATCAGCCCCAGCATTTT. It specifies CASSLEGLDNQPQHF.

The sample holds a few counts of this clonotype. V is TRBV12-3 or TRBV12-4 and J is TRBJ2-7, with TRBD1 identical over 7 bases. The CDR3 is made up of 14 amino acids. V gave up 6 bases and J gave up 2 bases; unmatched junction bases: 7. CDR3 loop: CASSSGQEAYEQYF. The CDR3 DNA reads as TGTGCCAGCAGCTCCGGACAGGAAGCCTACGAGCAGTACTTC.

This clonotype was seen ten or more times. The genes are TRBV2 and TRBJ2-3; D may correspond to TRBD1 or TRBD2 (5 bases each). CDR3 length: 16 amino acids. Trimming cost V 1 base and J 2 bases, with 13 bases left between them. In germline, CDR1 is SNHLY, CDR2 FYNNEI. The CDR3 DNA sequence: TGTGCCAGCAGTGAAGGCTACGGGGCTATCACAGATACGCAGTATTTT. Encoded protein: CASSEGYGAITDTQYF.

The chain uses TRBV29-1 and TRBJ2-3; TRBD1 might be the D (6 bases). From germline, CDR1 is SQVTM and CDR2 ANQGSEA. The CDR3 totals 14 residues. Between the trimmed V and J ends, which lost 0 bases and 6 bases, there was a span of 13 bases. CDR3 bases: TGCAGCGTTGAAGATAGATACAGGGCGGATACGCAGTATTTT. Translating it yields CSVEDRYRADTQYF.

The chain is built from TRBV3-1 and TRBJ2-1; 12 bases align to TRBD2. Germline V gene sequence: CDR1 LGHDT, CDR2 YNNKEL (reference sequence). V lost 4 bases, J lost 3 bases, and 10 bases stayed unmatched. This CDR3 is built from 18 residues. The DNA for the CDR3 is TGTGCCAGCAGCCCCGGGGCTAGCGGGGGGGGGTTCTACAATGAGCAGTTCTTC. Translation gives CASSPGASGGGFYNEQFF.

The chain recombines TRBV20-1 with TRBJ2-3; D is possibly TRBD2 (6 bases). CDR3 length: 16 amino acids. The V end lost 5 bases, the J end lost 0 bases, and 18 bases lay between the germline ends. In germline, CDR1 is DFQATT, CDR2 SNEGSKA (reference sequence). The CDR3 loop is CSAAAPAGMSTDTQYF. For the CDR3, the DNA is TGCAGTGCTGCCGCCCCGGCGGGGATGAGCACAGATACGCAGTATTTT.

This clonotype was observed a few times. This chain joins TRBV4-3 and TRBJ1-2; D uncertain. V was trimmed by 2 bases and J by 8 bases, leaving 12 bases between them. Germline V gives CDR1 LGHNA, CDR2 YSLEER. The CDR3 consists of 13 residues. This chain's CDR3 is CASSQTPRYGYTF. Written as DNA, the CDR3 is TGCGCCAGCAGCCAAACTCCCCGCTACGGCTACACCTTC.

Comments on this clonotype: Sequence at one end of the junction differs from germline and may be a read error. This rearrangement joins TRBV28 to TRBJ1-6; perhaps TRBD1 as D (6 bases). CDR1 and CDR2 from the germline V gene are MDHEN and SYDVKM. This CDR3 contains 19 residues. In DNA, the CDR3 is TGTGCCAACAGTCCCACAGGGTATCTTTCGGGCTCCTATAATTCACCCCTCCACTTT. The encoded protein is CANSPTGYLSGSYNSPLHF.

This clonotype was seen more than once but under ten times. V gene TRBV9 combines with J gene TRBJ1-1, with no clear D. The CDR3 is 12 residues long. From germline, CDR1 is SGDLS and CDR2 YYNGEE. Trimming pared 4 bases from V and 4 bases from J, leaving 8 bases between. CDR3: CASSRGSTEAFF. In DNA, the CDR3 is TGTGCCAGCAGCCGCGGGTCCACTGAAGCTTTCTTT.

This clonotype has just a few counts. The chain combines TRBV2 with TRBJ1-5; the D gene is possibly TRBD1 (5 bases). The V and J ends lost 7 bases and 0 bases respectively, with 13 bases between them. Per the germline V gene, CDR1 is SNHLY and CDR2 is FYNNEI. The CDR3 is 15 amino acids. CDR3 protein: CASTALGVSNQPQHF. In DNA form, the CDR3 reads TGTGCCAGCACCGCCTTAGGGGTTAGCAATCAGCCCCAGCATTTT.

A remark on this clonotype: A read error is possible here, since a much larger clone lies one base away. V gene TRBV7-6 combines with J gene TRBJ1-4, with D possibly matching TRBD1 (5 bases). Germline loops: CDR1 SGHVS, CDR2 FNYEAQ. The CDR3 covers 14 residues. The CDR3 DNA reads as TGTGCCAACAGCTTTTGGGGGACTAATGAAAAACTGTTTTTT. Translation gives CANSFWGTNEKLFF.

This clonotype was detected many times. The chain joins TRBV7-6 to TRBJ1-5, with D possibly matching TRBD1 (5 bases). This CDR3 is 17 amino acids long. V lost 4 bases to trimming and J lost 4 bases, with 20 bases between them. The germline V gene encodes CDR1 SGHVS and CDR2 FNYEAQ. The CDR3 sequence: CASSSTPGERGNQPQHF. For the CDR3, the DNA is TGTGCCAGCAGCTCGACCCCGGGGGAGAGGGGAAATCAGCCCCAGCATTTT.

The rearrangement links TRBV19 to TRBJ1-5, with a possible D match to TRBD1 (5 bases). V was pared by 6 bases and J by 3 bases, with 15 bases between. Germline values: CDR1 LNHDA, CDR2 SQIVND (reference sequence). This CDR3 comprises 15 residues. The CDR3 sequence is CASRHRDGNNQPQHF. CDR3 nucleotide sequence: TGTGCCAGTAGACACCGGGACGGTAACAATCAGCCCCAGCATTTT.

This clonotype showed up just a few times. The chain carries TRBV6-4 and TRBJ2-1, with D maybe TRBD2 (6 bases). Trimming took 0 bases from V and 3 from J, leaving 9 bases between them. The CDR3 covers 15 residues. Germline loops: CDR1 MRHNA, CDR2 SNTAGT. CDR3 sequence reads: CASSDSFGGYNEQFF. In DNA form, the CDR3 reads TGTGCCAGCAGTGACTCCTTCGGGGGCTACAATGAGCAGTTCTTC.

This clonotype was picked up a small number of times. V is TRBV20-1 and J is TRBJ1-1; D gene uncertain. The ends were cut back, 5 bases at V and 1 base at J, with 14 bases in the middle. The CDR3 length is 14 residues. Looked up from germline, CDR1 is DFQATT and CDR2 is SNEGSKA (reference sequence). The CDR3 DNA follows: TGCAGTGCTCCGTACAGTGGGTCGAACACTGAAGCTTTCTTT. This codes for CSAPYSGSNTEAFF.

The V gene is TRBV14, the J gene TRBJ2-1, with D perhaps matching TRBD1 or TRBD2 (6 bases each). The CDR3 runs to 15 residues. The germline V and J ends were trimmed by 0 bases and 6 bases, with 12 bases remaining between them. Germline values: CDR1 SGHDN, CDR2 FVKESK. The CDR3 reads CASSQDRGLFNEQFF. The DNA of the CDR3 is TGTGCCAGCAGCCAAGATCGGGGGCTCTTCAATGAGCAGTTCTTC.

Written as DNA, the CDR3 is TGCAGTGCTACTACGGCCCCAACCGGGGAGCTGTTTTTT. Protein: CSATTAPTGELFF. The chain employs TRBV20-1 and TRBJ2-2; D is undetermined. V shed 4 bases and J shed 5 bases, with 11 bases lying between them. This CDR3 region has 13 residues. CDR1 is DFQATT, CDR2 SNEGSKA, per germline (reference sequence).

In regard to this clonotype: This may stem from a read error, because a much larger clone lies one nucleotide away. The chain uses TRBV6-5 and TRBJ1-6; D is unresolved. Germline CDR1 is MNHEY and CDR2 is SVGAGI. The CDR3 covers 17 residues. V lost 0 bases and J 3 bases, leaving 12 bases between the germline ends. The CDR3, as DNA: TGTGCCAGCAGTTACTCGACCGCCAGCTTCTATAATTCACCCCTCCACTTT. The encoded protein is CASSYSTASFYNSPLHF.

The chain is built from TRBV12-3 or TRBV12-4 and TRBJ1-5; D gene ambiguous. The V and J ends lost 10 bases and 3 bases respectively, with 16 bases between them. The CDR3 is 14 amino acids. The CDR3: CANTSGPINQPQHF. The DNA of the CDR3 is TGTGCCAACACCTCCGGGCCAATCAATCAGCCCCAGCATTTT.

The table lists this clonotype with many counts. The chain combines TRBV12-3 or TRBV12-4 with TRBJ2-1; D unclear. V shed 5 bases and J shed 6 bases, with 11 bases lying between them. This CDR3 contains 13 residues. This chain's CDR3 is CASSPVSVNEQFF. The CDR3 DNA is TGTGCCAGCAGTCCCGTGAGCGTCAATGAGCAGTTCTTC.

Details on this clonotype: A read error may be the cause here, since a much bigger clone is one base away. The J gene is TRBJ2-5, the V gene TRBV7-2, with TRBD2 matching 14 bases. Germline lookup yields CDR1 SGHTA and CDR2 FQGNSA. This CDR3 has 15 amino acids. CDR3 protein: CANSKGLAGEETQYF. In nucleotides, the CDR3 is TGTGCCAACAGCAAGGGACTAGCGGGGGAAGAGACCCAGTACTTC.

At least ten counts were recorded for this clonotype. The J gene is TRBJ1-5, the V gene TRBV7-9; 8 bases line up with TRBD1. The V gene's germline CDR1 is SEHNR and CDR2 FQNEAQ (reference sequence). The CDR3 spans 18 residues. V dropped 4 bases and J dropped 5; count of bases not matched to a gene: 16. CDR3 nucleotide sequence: TGTGCCAGCAGCTCAAGCTCATCGACAGGGGTTATCGATCAGCCCCAGCATTTT. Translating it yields CASSSSSSTGVIDQPQHF.